The present TCR beta chain was sequenced within a study of post-analysis software for immune sequencing data. Looking at the study overall: Included among the disease courses, which were recorded for the cohort, were relapsing-remitting, secondary progressive and progressive-relapsing multiple sclerosis. Study conclusions and caveats: There were about 5 TRBV segments more frequent in patients than controls, and TRBV5-6, TRBV5-1 and TRBV20-1 were among them. Versus controls, multiple sclerosis patients showed significantly lower diversity (normalized Chao1). Same-batch preparations were strongly co-clustered by F measure.

TCR beta libraries were prepared from cDNA with unique molecular identifiers. Some 540,000 cDNA molecules were obtained from about 1 to 10 million T cells. MiXCR was run by TCRdb on the PCR reads, yielding one entry per CDR3 protein. Of over 300,000 distinct CDR3 sequences in the sample, approximately 33% were seen once. This clonotype was counted between two and nine times. What it recognizes is unknown. Trimming took 4 bases from V and 7 from J, leaving 13 bases between them. The length of the CDR3 is 13 residues. CDR1 SGHTA and CDR2 FQGNSA come from the germline V gene. Sequencing was done on a sample of blood. This chain uses TRBV7-2 with TRBJ2-5; D ambiguous. The receptor was isolated from a girl aged 5-17 years with multiple sclerosis. The CDR3 here is CASSSEPTGTQYF. DNA for the CDR3: TGTGCCAGCAGCTCAGAGCCAACCGGGACCCAGTACTTC.